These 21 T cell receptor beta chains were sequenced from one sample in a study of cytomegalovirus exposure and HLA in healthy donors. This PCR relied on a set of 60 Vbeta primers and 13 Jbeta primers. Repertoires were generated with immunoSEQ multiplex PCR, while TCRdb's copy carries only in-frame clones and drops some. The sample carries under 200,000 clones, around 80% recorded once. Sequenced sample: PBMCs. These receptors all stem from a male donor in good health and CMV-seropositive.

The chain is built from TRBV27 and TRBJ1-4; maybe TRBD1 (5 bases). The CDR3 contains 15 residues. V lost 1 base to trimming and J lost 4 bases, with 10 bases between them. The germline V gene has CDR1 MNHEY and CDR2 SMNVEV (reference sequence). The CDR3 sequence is CASSLWRGYNEKLFF. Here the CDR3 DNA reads TGTGCCAGCAGTTTATGGAGGGGTTATAATGAAAAACTGTTTTTT.

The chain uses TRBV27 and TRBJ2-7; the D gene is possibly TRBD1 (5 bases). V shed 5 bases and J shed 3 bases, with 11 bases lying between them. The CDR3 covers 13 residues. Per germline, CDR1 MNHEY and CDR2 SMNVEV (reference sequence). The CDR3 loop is CASSHPTDYEQYF. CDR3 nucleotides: TGTGCCAGCAGTCACCCGACAGACTACGAGCAGTACTTC.

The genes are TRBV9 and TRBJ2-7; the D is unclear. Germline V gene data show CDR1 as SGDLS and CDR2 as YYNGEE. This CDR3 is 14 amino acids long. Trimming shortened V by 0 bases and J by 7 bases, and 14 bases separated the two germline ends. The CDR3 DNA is TGTGCCAGCAGCGTAGAATCCCCTTCGGTGGAGCAGTACTTC. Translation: CASSVESPSVEQYF.

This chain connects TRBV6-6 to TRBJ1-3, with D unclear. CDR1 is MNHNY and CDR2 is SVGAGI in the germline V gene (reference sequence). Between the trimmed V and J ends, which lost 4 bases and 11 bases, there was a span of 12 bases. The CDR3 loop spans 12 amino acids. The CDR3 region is CASSSGLGAIYF. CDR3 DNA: TGTGCCAGCAGTTCCGGACTGGGTGCCATATATTTT.

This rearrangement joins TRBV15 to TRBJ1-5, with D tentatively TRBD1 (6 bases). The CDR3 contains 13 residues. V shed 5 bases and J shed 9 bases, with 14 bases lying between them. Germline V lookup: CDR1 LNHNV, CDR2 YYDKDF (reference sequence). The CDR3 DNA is TGTGCCACCAGCCTTAACAGGGTGCGGCCCCAGCATTTT. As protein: CATSLNRVRPQHF.

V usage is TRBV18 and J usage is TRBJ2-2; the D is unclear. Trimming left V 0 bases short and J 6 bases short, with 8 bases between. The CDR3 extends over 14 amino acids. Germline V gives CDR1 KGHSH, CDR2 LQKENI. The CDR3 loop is CASSPPAGPGELFF. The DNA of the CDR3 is TGTGCCAGCTCACCACCGGCAGGCCCCGGGGAGCTGTTTTTT.

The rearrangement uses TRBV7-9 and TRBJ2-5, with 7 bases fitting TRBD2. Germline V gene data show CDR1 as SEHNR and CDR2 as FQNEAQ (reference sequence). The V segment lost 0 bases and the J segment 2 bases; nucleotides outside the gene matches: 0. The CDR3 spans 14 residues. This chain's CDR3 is CASSLAGGQETQYF. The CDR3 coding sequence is TGTGCCAGCAGCTTAGCGGGAGGGCAAGAGACCCAGTACTTC.

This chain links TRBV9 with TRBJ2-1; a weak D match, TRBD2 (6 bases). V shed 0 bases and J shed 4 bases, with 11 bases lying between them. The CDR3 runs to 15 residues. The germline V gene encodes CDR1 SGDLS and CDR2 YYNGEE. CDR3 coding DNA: TGTGCCAGCAGCGTAGCGCGGGATCCTTACAATGAGCAGTTCTTC. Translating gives CASSVARDPYNEQFF.

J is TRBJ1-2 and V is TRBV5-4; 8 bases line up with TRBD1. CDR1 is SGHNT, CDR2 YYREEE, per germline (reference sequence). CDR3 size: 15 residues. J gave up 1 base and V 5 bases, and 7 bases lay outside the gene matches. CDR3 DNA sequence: TGTGCCAGCAGGGATGGGACAGGCGATAACTATGGCTACACCTTC. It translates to CASRDGTGDNYGYTF.

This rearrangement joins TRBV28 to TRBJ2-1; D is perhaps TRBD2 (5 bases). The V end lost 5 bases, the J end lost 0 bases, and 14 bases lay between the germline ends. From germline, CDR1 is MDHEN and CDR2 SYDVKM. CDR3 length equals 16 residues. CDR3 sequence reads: CASSLESGGSYNEQFF. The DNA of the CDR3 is TGTGCCAGCAGTCTTGAAAGCGGAGGCTCCTACAATGAGCAGTTCTTC.

This chain's CDR3 is CASTPTAKFSGYTF. CDR3 DNA: TGTGCCAGCACCCCGACAGCCAAGTTTTCTGGCTACACCTTC. This chain joins TRBV9 and TRBJ1-2; a possible D gene is TRBD1 (5 bases). V shed 6 bases and J shed 7 bases, with 19 bases lying between them. CDR3 size: 14 residues. Germline V CDR1 and CDR2: SGDLS, YYNGEE.

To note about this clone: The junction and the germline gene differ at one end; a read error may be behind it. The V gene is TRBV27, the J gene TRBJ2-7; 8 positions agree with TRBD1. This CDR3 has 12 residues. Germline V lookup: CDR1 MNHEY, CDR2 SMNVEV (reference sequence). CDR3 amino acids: CASSLYGDRWSF. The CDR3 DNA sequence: TGTGCCAGCAGTTTATACGGGGACAGGTGGAGCTTC.

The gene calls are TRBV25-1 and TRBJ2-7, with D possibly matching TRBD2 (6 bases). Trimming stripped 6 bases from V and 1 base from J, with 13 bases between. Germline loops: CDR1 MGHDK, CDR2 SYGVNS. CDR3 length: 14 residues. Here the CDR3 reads CASRGDFGSYEQYF. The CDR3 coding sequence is TGTGCCAGCAGGGGGGACTTTGGATCCTACGAGCAGTACTTC.

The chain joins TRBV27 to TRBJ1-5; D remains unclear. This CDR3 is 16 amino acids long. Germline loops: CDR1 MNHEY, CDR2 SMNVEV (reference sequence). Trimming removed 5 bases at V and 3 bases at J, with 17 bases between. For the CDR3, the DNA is TGTGCCAGCAGTGATGGCACCCCATATGCCAATCAGCCCCAGCATTTT. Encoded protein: CASSDGTPYANQPQHF.

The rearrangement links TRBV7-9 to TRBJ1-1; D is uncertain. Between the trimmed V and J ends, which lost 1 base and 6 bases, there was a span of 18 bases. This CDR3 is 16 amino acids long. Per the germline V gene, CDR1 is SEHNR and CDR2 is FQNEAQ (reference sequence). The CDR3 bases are TGTGCCAGCAGCTTAGATTTAGGAGGCGTCGGTTCTGAAGCTTTCTTT. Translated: CASSLDLGGVGSEAFF.

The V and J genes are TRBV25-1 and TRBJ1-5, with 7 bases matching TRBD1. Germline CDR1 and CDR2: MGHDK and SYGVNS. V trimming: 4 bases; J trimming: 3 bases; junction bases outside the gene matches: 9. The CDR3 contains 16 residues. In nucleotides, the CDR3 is TGTGCCAGCAGTGCTCTAGGGACAGACTACAATCAGCCCCAGCATTTT. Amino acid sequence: CASSALGTDYNQPQHF.

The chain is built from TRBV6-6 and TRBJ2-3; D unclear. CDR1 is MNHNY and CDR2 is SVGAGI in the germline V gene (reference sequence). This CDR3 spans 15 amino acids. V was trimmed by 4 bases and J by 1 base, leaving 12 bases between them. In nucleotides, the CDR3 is TGTGCCAGCAGTTCCGAGCAAATACGCACAGATACGCAGTATTTT. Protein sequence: CASSSEQIRTDTQYF.

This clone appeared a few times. For the CDR3, the DNA is TGTGCCAGCAGCCAACCAGGGGAGAACGAGCAGTACTTC. Its protein is CASSQPGENEQYF. This chain uses TRBV4-2 with TRBJ2-7; a weak D match, TRBD1 (6 bases). Per the germline V gene, CDR1 is LGHNA and CDR2 is YNFKEQ. V shed 2 bases and J shed 5 bases, with 10 bases lying between them. The CDR3 is 13 residues long.

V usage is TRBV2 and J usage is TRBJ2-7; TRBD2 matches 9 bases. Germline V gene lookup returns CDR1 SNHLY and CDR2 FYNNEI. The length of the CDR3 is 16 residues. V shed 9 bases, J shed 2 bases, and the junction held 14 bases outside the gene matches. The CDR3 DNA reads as TGTGCCAGGAAGTTGCACTTAGCGGGAGACGCCTACGAGCAGTACTTC. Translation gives CARKLHLAGDAYEQYF.

CDR3 in amino acids: CASSLNTGELFF. The CDR3 coding sequence is TGTGCCAGCAGCTTAAATACAGGAGAGCTGTTTTTT. This chain uses TRBV7-6 with TRBJ2-2; D is perhaps TRBD1 (5 bases). The CDR3 runs 12 residues. The V and J ends lost 2 bases and 11 bases respectively, with 9 bases between them. The germline CDR1 and CDR2 sequences are SGHVS and FNYEAQ.

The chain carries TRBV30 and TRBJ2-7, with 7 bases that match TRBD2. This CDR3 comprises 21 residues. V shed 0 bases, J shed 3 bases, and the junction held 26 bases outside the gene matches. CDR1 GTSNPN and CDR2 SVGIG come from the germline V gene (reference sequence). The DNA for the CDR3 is TGTGCCTGGAGTGTACACACCCTACAGGTATCACTGACTAGCAGAGACTACGAGCAGTACTTC. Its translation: CAWSVHTLQVSLTSRDYEQYF.